The sequence of this T cell receptor beta chain was determined in a study of blood T cell repertoires in COVID-19. The overall study: Collection of acute and convalescent COVID-19 samples took place in the United States, Italy and Spain. T cells, B-cell-depleted T cells, or PBMCs provided the cDNA or gDNA that served as material.

The V and J ends lost 3 bases and 9 bases, in that order; junction bases with no gene match: 15. Germline V gives CDR1 MNHEY, CDR2 SMNVEV (reference sequence). The CDR3 runs 17 residues. As processed by the authors: Using reference gene primer amplification, nucleated cell counts were estimated. Only in-frame clones appear in the TCRdb table, and some are missing; sequencing was by immunoSEQ multiplex PCR. That table supplies the V and J calls and clone size; D and trimming were determined from the DNA. Of tens of thousands of clones in the sample, almost 90% are singletons; the top ten hold 8.5%. The chain carries TRBV27 and TRBJ2-1; 9 bases line up with TRBD2. Sequenced: peripheral blood. The receptor comes from a man between 60 and 75 years old with active COVID-19. The CDR3 sequence is CASSLTQMLSGSGEQFF. The CDR3 DNA follows: TGTGCCAGCAGTTTGACACAAATGCTTAGCGGGAGCGGTGAGCAGTTCTTC.